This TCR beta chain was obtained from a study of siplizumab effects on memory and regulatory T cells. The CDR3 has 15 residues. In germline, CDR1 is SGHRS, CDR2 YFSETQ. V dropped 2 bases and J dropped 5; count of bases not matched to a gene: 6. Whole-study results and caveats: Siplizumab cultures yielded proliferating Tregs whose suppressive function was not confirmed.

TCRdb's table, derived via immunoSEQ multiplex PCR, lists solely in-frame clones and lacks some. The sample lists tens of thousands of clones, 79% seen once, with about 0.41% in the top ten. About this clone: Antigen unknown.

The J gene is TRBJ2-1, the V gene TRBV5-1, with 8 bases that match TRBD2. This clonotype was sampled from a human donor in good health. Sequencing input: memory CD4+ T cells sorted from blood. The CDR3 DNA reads TGCGCCAGCAGCTTACGACTAGCGCAAAACAATGAGCAGTTCTTC. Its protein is CASSLRLAQNNEQFF.